Listed below are T cell receptor beta chains from one sample, sequenced in a study of blood T cells in healthy people across ages. TCRdb fed the 5' RACE reads into MiXCR, producing one record per CDR3 protein. Among more than 450,000 distinct CDR3 sequences listed, 25% to 35% were seen once. This sample also appeared in a second study, on T cells of mothers and their children.

The sequenced sample was blood. These receptors were collected from a boy aged 2 to 10 in good health. Each CDR3 is given with its conserved first and last residue. The order of the fields is clone size, V gene, J gene, D gene, CDR3 protein, CDR3 DNA. D genes are given only for firm matches. Size tells how often a clone was seen (once, few, many) or the class of an expanded clone, and some rows leave it out.

abundance: .
v_gene: TRBV6-2/TRBV6-3
j_gene: TRBJ2-7
d_gene: .
CDR3aa: CASRLDGEQYF
CDR3nt: TGTGCCAGCAGACTCGATGGCGAGCAGTACTTC

abundance: .
v_gene: TRBV9
j_gene: TRBJ2-2
d_gene: .
CDR3aa: CASSVAPYAGELFF
CDR3nt: TGTGCCAGCAGCGTAGCTCCATACGCCGGGGAGCTGTTTTTT

abundance: few
v_gene: TRBV25-1
j_gene: TRBJ2-5
d_gene: .
CDR3aa: CASSVGHSTETQYF
CDR3nt: TGTGCCAGCAGTGTGGGACACTCTACGGAGACCCAGTACTTC

abundance: many
v_gene: TRBV15
j_gene: TRBJ2-1
d_gene: .
CDR3aa: CATSRDETAVNEQFF
CDR3nt: TGTGCCACCAGCAGAGATGAGACAGCGGTTAATGAGCAGTTCTTC

abundance: few
v_gene: TRBV25-1
j_gene: TRBJ1-2
d_gene: .
CDR3aa: CASRGYYGYTF
CDR3nt: TGTGCCAGCAGGGGCTACTATGGCTACACCTTC

abundance: few
v_gene: TRBV13
j_gene: TRBJ1-6
d_gene: .
CDR3aa: CASSLGPQSRGGDSPLHF
CDR3nt: TGTGCCAGCAGCTTAGGGCCACAGTCCCGCGGCGGGGATTCACCCCTCCACTTT

abundance: few
v_gene: TRBV29-1
j_gene: TRBJ1-5
d_gene: .
CDR3aa: CSVVLLGGGGNQPQHF
CDR3nt: TGCAGCGTTGTCCTCCTCGGGGGAGGAGGCAATCAGCCCCAGCATTTT

abundance: .
v_gene: TRBV20-1
j_gene: TRBJ2-6
d_gene: .
CDR3aa: CSASPELLSSGANVLTF
CDR3nt: TGCAGTGCTAGTCCGGAGCTCCTGAGCTCTGGGGCCAACGTCCTGACTTTC

abundance: few
v_gene: TRBV12-3/TRBV12-4
j_gene: TRBJ2-1
d_gene: .
CDR3aa: CASSLERQISYNEQFF
CDR3nt: TGTGCCAGCAGTTTAGAGAGACAGATCTCCTACAATGAGCAGTTCTTC

abundance: .
v_gene: TRBV4-1
j_gene: TRBJ2-1
d_gene: .
CDR3aa: CASSQGAGQIDEQFF
CDR3nt: TGCGCCAGCAGCCAAGGGGCGGGACAGATCGATGAGCAGTTCTTC

abundance: .
v_gene: TRBV27
j_gene: TRBJ2-7
d_gene: .
CDR3aa: CASSLGGGLRTYEQYF
CDR3nt: TGTGCCAGCAGTTTGGGAGGGGGGCTAAGAACCTACGAGCAGTACTTC

abundance: .
v_gene: TRBV6-1
j_gene: TRBJ1-1
d_gene: .
CDR3aa: CASSQPAGQTNTEAFF
CDR3nt: TGTGCCAGCTCCCAACCAGCGGGTCAGACGAACACTGAAGCTTTCTTT

abundance: .
v_gene: TRBV28
j_gene: TRBJ1-2
d_gene: .
CDR3aa: CASSFEVNYGYTF
CDR3nt: TGTGCCAGCAGTTTTGAAGTTAACTATGGCTACACCTTC

abundance: many
v_gene: TRBV15
j_gene: TRBJ2-7
d_gene: TRBD1
CDR3aa: CATSRALTGAFYEQYF
CDR3nt: TGTGCCACCAGCAGAGCGCTGACAGGGGCCTTCTACGAGCAGTACTTC

abundance: few
v_gene: TRBV6-6
j_gene: TRBJ2-7
d_gene: TRBD2
CDR3aa: CASSGLAGAYEQYF
CDR3nt: TGTGCCAGCAGCGGACTAGCGGGAGCCTACGAGCAGTACTTC

abundance: few
v_gene: TRBV5-6
j_gene: TRBJ2-1
d_gene: .
CDR3aa: CASSLVLKSNEQFF
CDR3nt: TGTGCCAGCAGCTTGGTCTTAAAAAGCAATGAGCAGTTCTTC

abundance: few
v_gene: TRBV5-1
j_gene: TRBJ2-7
d_gene: TRBD1
CDR3aa: CASSLTHRGKNEQYF
CDR3nt: TGCGCCAGCAGCCTTACTCACAGGGGTAAGAACGAGCAGTACTTC

abundance: .
v_gene: TRBV20-1
j_gene: TRBJ2-7
d_gene: .
CDR3aa: CSPARSSYEQYF
CDR3nt: TGCAGCCCGGCGAGGAGCTCCTACGAGCAGTACTTC